The source of this T cell receptor (beta chain) is a study of cytomegalovirus exposure and HLA in healthy donors. For this clone: Its cognate antigen is unknown.

The CDR3 consists of 17 residues. The V segment lost 5 bases and the J segment 3 bases; nucleotides outside the gene matches: 10. Germline lookup yields CDR1 SGHTA and CDR2 FQGNSA. General study results and limits: Fewer N-insertions (relative to the approximately 700-donor mean) were reportedly seen in an Asian-associated ancestry cluster in a later analysis. The study carried out a later analysis of TCR beta sequences. It associated some 17,000 of them with specific HLA alleles at a false discovery rate of 0.05. CMV serostatus was the sole immune exposure data available.

Use of 60 Vbeta and 13 Jbeta primers characterized the PCR. Sequencing used immunoSEQ multiplex PCR; TCRdb keeps in-frame clones, though not all of them. The data contain about 130,000 clones, about four fifths of them singletons. Specimen: PBMCs. The receptor comes from a woman in her 40s in good health and CMV-seronegative. V and J are TRBV7-2 and TRBJ2-3; 11 bases map to TRBD1. CDR3 nucleotides: TGTGCCAGCAGCCCACCAACCGGGACAGGGGGTACAGATACGCAGTATTTT. Amino acids: CASSPPTGTGGTDTQYF.